This T cell receptor (beta chain) was observed in a study of identical twins. TCRdb independently ran MiXCR on the 5' RACE reads; one entry per CDR3 protein. The sample yields 1.5 million or so distinct CDR3 sequences, around 29% seen once. In its sample, this clonotype was seen a few times. The receptor's source is a newborn girl in good health. Sequences were obtained from cord blood.

This CDR3 is CASGTVGRYNEQFF. DNA of the CDR3: TGTGCCAGCGGCACTGTAGGCCGATACAATGAGCAGTTCTTC. The chain uses TRBV27 and TRBJ2-1; the D is unclear. This CDR3 spans 14 amino acids. Germline V gives CDR1 MNHEY, CDR2 SMNVEV (reference sequence). V was clipped by 8 bases and J by 4 bases, with 15 bases between them.